Listed below are T cell receptor beta chains from one sample, sequenced in a study of cytomegalovirus exposure and HLA in healthy donors. Measured with immunoSEQ multiplex PCR; TCRdb has only the in-frame clones, and not every one. The table has 150,000 to 200,000 clones, over 75% seen once. Sequencing input: PBMCs. The source of these receptors is a woman in her twenties or thirties in good health and CMV-seronegative. Both conserved end residues are part of each CDR3. D genes are given only for firm matches. Where a row states a size, it is once, few, many or the class of an expanded clone; other rows omit it.

cdr3_nt cdr3_aa d_call j_call v_call clone_size
TGTGCCTGGGGGAGGGCCATCAATGAGCAGTTCTTC CAWGRAINEQFF TRBD2 TRBJ2-1 TRBV30 once
TGTGCCAGCAGCCAAGTTGGGGACTTCGACGAGCAGTACTTC CASSQVGDFDEQYF - TRBJ2-7 TRBV4-2 -
TGTGCCTGGAGGCAGGGCACAGATACGCAGTATTTT CAWRQGTDTQYF - TRBJ2-3 TRBV30 few
TGTTCCAGCAGCTTAGCGCGTCTAGGCGTGGGAGATACGCAGTATTTT CSSSLARLGVGDTQYF - TRBJ2-3 TRBV7-9 few
TGTGCCAGTAGTGTCGGACTAGCGATGACCTACGAGCAGTACTTC CASSVGLAMTYEQYF TRBD2 TRBJ2-7 TRBV19 -
TGCGCCAGCACCAAAGCGGGGTTTAACACCGGGGAGCTGTTTTTT CASTKAGFNTGELFF TRBD2 TRBJ2-2 TRBV5-1 -
TGTGCCAGTAGTCGATGGTTTGGGCAGGGAGGCGAGCAGTACTTC CASSRWFGQGGEQYF - TRBJ2-7 TRBV19 -
TGCGCCAGCAGCCAAAGGGACAGGTGGAAAGGCGGGGTAAACACCGGGGAGCTGTTTTTT CASSQRDRWKGGVNTGELFF TRBD1 TRBJ2-2 TRBV4-1 -
TGTGCCATCAGCCCCGACAGGGTTGAGGGTGAAAAACTGTTTTTT CAISPDRVEGEKLFF TRBD1 TRBJ1-4 TRBV10-3 few
TGCGCCAGCAGCCAAGAACCAAAGCAAGAGGGAGTCCCACACACAGATACGCAGTATTTT CASSQEPKQEGVPHTDTQYF - TRBJ2-3 TRBV4-3 -
TGTGCCAGCAGCCTCAACAGGGCTGGCTATGGCTACACCTTC CASSLNRAGYGYTF - TRBJ1-2 TRBV7-2 few
TGTGCCATCAGTGAAAGACTAGCGGGAACCTACGAGCAGTACTTC CAISERLAGTYEQYF TRBD2 TRBJ2-7 TRBV10-3 once
TGTGCCAGCAGCCAGGACAGGCAGCCCCAGCATTTT CASSQDRQPQHF TRBD1 TRBJ1-5 TRBV4-2 -
TGCGCCAGCAGCCAAGGGACAGGGTGTCGGGAAAAACTGTTTTTT CASSQGTGCREKLFF TRBD1 TRBJ1-4 TRBV4-1 -
TGTGCCACCATGACGGGTGCCTTTTACTACGAGCAGTACTTC CATMTGAFYYEQYF - TRBJ2-7 TRBV28 -
TGCAGCGTTGCTAGGGAAAGCCGGGGCTATGGCTACACCTTC CSVARESRGYGYTF - TRBJ1-2 TRBV29-1 few
TGTGCCAGCAGTGGAACAGGGACCTATGGCTACACCTTC CASSGTGTYGYTF - TRBJ1-2 TRBV2 -
TGTGCTCGCGACGGGGTTAAGGGAAACACTGAAGCTTTCTTT CARDGVKGNTEAFF - TRBJ1-1 TRBV6-5 -
TGTGCCAGCAAGGGGCCGAACACTGAAGCTTTCTTT CASKGPNTEAFF - TRBJ1-1 TRBV28 -
TGTGCCATCAGTGAGCCGGGACTCGTGAGCTCCTACAATGAGCAGTTCTTC CAISEPGLVSSYNEQFF - TRBJ2-1 TRBV10-3 -
TGTGCCATAGGCGGGGACCCAGGGTCTAACTATGGCTACACCTTC CAIGGDPGSNYGYTF - TRBJ1-2 TRBV7-7 -
TGTGCCAGCAGCTCAACAGGGTCGGGGACTGAAGCTTTCTTT CASSSTGSGTEAFF - TRBJ1-1 TRBV5-4 -
TGTGCCAGCAGCCAGATGGTAGGAGTGAACACTGAAGCTTTCTTT CASSQMVGVNTEAFF - TRBJ1-1 TRBV4-2 -
TGTGCCAGCAGCTTTAGGTGGTCGGGGATCAGTTTC CASSFRWSGISF - TRBJ2-7 TRBV7-2 few
TGTGCCAGCTCACCATTTCGGGACAGGGTTACTGAAAAACTGTTTTTT CASSPFRDRVTEKLFF TRBD1 TRBJ1-4 TRBV18 -
TGCAGCTTCCCTTTACTAGCGGGAGGAAATGAGCAGTTCTTC CSFPLLAGGNEQFF TRBD2 TRBJ2-1 TRBV29-1 -
TGTGCCAGCAGCGCCATCAGGGAGGGGACAGATACGCAGTATTTT CASSAIREGTDTQYF TRBD2 TRBJ2-3 TRBV9 -
TGCAGCGTTGGGGCTTCTGGTGGCTACACCTTC CSVGASGGYTF - TRBJ1-2 TRBV29-1 -
TGTGCCAGCAGCCTCGTACGGGCTAGCGGGAGCAATGAGCAGTTCTTC CASSLVRASGSNEQFF TRBD2 TRBJ2-1 TRBV28 -
TGTGCCAGCAGTTTAGCCGGGGAGGGGAACACTGAAGCTTTCTTT CASSLAGEGNTEAFF - TRBJ1-1 TRBV28 -
TGCGCCAGCACCCGAGGTGGGGAGGGGAGTACTGAGCAGTACTTC CASTRGGEGSTEQYF TRBD2 TRBJ2-7 TRBV5-1 -
TGTGCTAGCGGGCCCCTGACTAGCAATGAGCAGTTCTTC CASGPLTSNEQFF TRBD2 TRBJ2-1 TRBV7-7 -
TGTGCCAGCACCCCGAGGCAGGGGAAGTACAATGAGCAGTTCTTC CASTPRQGKYNEQFF - TRBJ2-1 TRBV2 -
TGTGCCAGCAGTTGGGGACAGGGTACTAATGAAAAACTGTTTTTT CASSWGQGTNEKLFF TRBD1 TRBJ1-4 TRBV6-1 few
TGCGCCAGCAGCTTGGGGCTCACGAACACCGGGGAGCTGTTTTTT CASSLGLTNTGELFF - TRBJ2-2 TRBV5-1 -
TGTGCCTGGAGTGGGCAGTATAATTCACCCCTCCACTTT CAWSGQYNSPLHF - TRBJ1-6 TRBV30 -
TGTGCCAGCAGTTTATTTGGACAGGGGGCCTTGGGCAATCAGCCCCAGCATTTT CASSLFGQGALGNQPQHF TRBD1 TRBJ1-5 TRBV27 -
TGTGCCATCAGACGCTCCGGGACACCCTCCTACAATGAGCAGTTCTTC CAIRRSGTPSYNEQFF - TRBJ2-1 TRBV10-3 -
TGTGCCAGCTCACCTGACAGCTTGAGGCCCCAGCATTTT CASSPDSLRPQHF - TRBJ1-5 TRBV18 -
TGTGCCAGCAGCTTAGGTCGCGAGCAGTACTTC CASSLGREQYF - TRBJ2-7 TRBV7-2 -
TGTGCCAGCAGTTCCCTGGGACAGGGCAATCAGCCCCAGCATTTT CASSSLGQGNQPQHF TRBD1 TRBJ1-5 TRBV6-5 -
TGCGCCAGCAGCTTATCAAAGAGAACAGGGGGTAATGAAAAACTGTTTTTT CASSLSKRTGGNEKLFF TRBD1 TRBJ1-4 TRBV5-1 -
TGTGCCTGGAGTGGGGTCGGGCGGGAGAGGAATACGCAGTATTTT CAWSGVGRERNTQYF TRBD2 TRBJ2-3 TRBV30 -
TGTGCCAGCAGTTTTGGACTAGCTACGGATACGCAGTATTTT CASSFGLATDTQYF TRBD2 TRBJ2-3 TRBV28 -
TGTGCCAGCAGCCCATCAATGGAGACCCAGTACTTC CASSPSMETQYF - TRBJ2-5 TRBV7-7 -
TGTGCCAGCAGTGAGGACCCTCTGCGGGGATACACCGGGGAGCTGTTTTTT CASSEDPLRGYTGELFF - TRBJ2-2 TRBV6-1 -
TGTGCCAGCAGCTTGGCCTCATGGACTTATTATTCCAATCAGCCCCAGCATTTT CASSLASWTYYSNQPQHF - TRBJ1-5 TRBV5-8 -
TGCAGCGTTGAAGGGCCGACGGGGACAGGGGGCCCCTACGAGCAGTACTTC CSVEGPTGTGGPYEQYF TRBD1 TRBJ2-7 TRBV29-1 -
TGTGCCAGCAGCTCCTCAGGGGGCTCCAGCGAGCAGTACTTC CASSSSGGSSEQYF TRBD1 TRBJ2-7 TRBV7-3 -
TGTGCCAGCAGCTTGGAGCGGGAGGGGTGGAACGAGCAGTACTTC CASSLEREGWNEQYF TRBD2 TRBJ2-7 TRBV7-9 -
TGCAGCGTCGAACAGGGGGCAGGTGGAAACACCATATATTTT CSVEQGAGGNTIYF TRBD1 TRBJ1-3 TRBV29-1 -
TGTGCCAGCAGCCAATTACTTAATTCACCCCTCCACTTT CASSQLLNSPLHF - TRBJ1-6 TRBV7-3 -
TGCGCCAGCAGCTTGGAGGGGACAGGGGGAAACACTGAAGCTTTCTTT CASSLEGTGGNTEAFF TRBD1 TRBJ1-1 TRBV5-1 -
TGTGCCTGGAGATGGACAGTCGGCTACACCTTC CAWRWTVGYTF - TRBJ1-2 TRBV30 -
TGTGCCAGCAGCTTACTAAGGGGATCGTTTTATGGCTACACCTTC CASSLLRGSFYGYTF - TRBJ1-2 TRBV7-8 -